Listed below are T cell receptor beta chains from one sample, sequenced in a study of blood T cell repertoires in COVID-19. Method: immunoSEQ multiplex PCR; TCRdb's copy keeps in-frame clones and lacks some. Of roughly 400,000 clones listed, roughly nine tenths are singletons. Specimen: PBMCs or T cells enriched from blood (not recorded which). Source of these receptors: a man aged 25-40 years who had recovered from COVID-19. Each CDR3 is given without its conserved first and last residue. D genes are given only for firm matches.

d_call: -
v_call: TRBV12-3/TRBV12-4
j_call: TRBJ2-3
cdr3_aa: ASSSTDTQY

d_call: -
v_call: TRBV30
j_call: TRBJ1-3
cdr3_aa: AWRGDIRNTIY

d_call: -
v_call: TRBV25-1
j_call: TRBJ2-7
cdr3_aa: ASRGAQSYEQY

d_call: TRBD1
v_call: TRBV3-1/TRBV3-2
j_call: TRBJ2-7
cdr3_aa: ASSQEWDRTYEQY

d_call: -
v_call: TRBV19
j_call: TRBJ2-3
cdr3_aa: ASRRTVTLFTDTQY

d_call: TRBD1
v_call: TRBV7-2
j_call: TRBJ1-1
cdr3_aa: ASSYGQGHTEAF

d_call: TRBD2
v_call: TRBV3-1/TRBV3-2
j_call: TRBJ2-1
cdr3_aa: ASIRLAPKIYSYNEQF

d_call: -
v_call: TRBV10-3
j_call: TRBJ1-1
cdr3_aa: AIRQGNTEAF

d_call: -
v_call: TRBV7-2
j_call: TRBJ2-5
cdr3_aa: ASSSLEGETQY

d_call: -
v_call: TRBV28
j_call: TRBJ2-1
cdr3_aa: ASTVVFGGRGGEQF

d_call: -
v_call: TRBV7-9
j_call: TRBJ1-3
cdr3_aa: ASSLRQPGNTIY

d_call: TRBD1
v_call: TRBV6-5
j_call: TRBJ2-1
cdr3_aa: ASGPQGARYNEQF

d_call: -
v_call: TRBV7-2
j_call: TRBJ2-7
cdr3_aa: ASSLRYEQY

d_call: -
v_call: TRBV28
j_call: TRBJ2-7
cdr3_aa: ASSPQGFRDYEQY

d_call: -
v_call: TRBV9
j_call: TRBJ2-2
cdr3_aa: ASSVVPQANTGELF

d_call: -
v_call: TRBV18
j_call: TRBJ1-2
cdr3_aa: ASSPTDNLSYGYT

d_call: -
v_call: TRBV28
j_call: TRBJ2-4
cdr3_aa: ASSFGGRKAKNIQY

d_call: TRBD1
v_call: TRBV7-9
j_call: TRBJ2-7
cdr3_aa: ASSKLEGQGTYEQY

d_call: -
v_call: TRBV10-2
j_call: TRBJ1-1
cdr3_aa: ASRTENTEAF

d_call: TRBD1
v_call: TRBV13
j_call: TRBJ1-2
cdr3_aa: ASSRTGPYGYT

d_call: -
v_call: TRBV5-8
j_call: TRBJ2-1
cdr3_aa: ASSLQLAGEQF

d_call: -
v_call: TRBV27
j_call: TRBJ1-2
cdr3_aa: ASSLNLETANNYGYT

d_call: -
v_call: TRBV11-2
j_call: TRBJ1-1
cdr3_aa: ASSLESELGGTEAF

d_call: -
v_call: TRBV3-1/TRBV3-2
j_call: TRBJ2-1
cdr3_aa: ASSQILGTRNEQF

d_call: TRBD1
v_call: TRBV6-6
j_call: TRBJ2-7
cdr3_aa: ASSYSIGTGYSEQY

d_call: -
v_call: TRBV4-1
j_call: TRBJ2-3
cdr3_aa: ASSQGASVADTQY

d_call: -
v_call: TRBV30
j_call: TRBJ1-5
cdr3_aa: AWSFGGNQPQH

d_call: -
v_call: TRBV5-1
j_call: TRBJ1-5
cdr3_aa: ASSIAGNQPQH

d_call: -
v_call: TRBV28
j_call: TRBJ1-5
cdr3_aa: ASIDGTTYSNQPQH

d_call: -
v_call: TRBV11-2
j_call: TRBJ2-2
cdr3_aa: ASSLAANTGELF

d_call: TRBD1
v_call: TRBV28
j_call: TRBJ2-5
cdr3_aa: ASSQTGAGETQY

d_call: TRBD1
v_call: TRBV5-6
j_call: TRBJ1-5
cdr3_aa: ASTKDRDQPQH

d_call: -
v_call: TRBV28
j_call: TRBJ1-4
cdr3_aa: ATNPAGGTGANEKLF

d_call: -
v_call: TRBV19
j_call: TRBJ2-7
cdr3_aa: ASSIWGGEQY

d_call: TRBD1
v_call: TRBV14
j_call: TRBJ1-1
cdr3_aa: ASNRGQGYTEAF

d_call: TRBD1
v_call: TRBV28
j_call: TRBJ1-1
cdr3_aa: ASSLVGGAQFEAF

d_call: -
v_call: TRBV28
j_call: TRBJ2-7
cdr3_aa: ATIHYEQY

d_call: -
v_call: TRBV9
j_call: TRBJ1-5
cdr3_aa: ASSAGGANQPQH